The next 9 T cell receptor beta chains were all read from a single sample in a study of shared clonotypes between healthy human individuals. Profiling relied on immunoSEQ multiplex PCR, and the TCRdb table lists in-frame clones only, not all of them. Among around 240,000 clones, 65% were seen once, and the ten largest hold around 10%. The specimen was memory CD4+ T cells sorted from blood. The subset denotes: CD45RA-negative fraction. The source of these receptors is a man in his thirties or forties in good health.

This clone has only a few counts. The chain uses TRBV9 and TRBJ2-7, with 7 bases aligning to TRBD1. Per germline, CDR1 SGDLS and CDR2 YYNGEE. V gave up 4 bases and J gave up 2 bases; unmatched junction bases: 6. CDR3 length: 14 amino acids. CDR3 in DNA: TGTGCCAGCAGCTCTGGACAGGCAGCCTACGAGCAGTACTTC. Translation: CASSSGQAAYEQYF. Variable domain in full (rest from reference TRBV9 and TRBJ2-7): DSGVTQTPKHLITATGQRVTLRCSPRSGDLSVYWYQQSLDQGLQFLIQYYNGEERAKGNILERFSAQQFPDLHSELNLSSLELGDSALYFCASSSGQAAYEQYFGPGTRLTVT.

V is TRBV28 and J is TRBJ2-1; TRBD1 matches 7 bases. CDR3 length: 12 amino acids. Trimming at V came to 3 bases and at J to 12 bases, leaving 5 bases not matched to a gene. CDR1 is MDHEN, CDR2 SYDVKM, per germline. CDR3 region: CASSLRGRGQFF. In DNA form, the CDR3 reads TGTGCCAGCAGTTTGAGGGGGCGCGGGCAGTTCTTC. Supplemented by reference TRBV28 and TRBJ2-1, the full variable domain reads DVKVTQSSRYLVKRTGEKVFLECVQDMDHENMFWYRQDPGLGLRLIYFSYDVKMKEKGDIPEGYSVSREKKERFSLILESASTNQTSMYLCASSLRGRGQFFGPGTRLTVL.

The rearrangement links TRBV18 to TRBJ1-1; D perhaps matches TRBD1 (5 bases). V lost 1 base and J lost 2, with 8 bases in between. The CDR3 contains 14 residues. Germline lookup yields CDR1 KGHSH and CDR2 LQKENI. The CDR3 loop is CASSPLDSNTEAFF. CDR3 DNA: TGTGCCAGCTCACCACTAGACAGCAACACTGAAGCTTTCTTT. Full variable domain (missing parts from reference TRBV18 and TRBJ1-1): NAGVMQNPRHLVRRRGQEARLRCSPMKGHSHVYWYRQLPEEGLKFMVYLQKENIIDESGMPKERFSAEFPKEGPSILRIQQVVRGDSAAYFCASSPLDSNTEAFFGQGTRLTVV.

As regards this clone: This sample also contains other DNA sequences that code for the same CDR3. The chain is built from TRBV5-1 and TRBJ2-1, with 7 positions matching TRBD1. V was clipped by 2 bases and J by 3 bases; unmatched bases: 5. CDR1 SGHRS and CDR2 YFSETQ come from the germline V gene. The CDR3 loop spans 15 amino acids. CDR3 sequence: CASSLRQGSYNEQFF. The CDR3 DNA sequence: TGCGCCAGCAGCTTAAGACAGGGTAGCTACAATGAGCAGTTCTTC.

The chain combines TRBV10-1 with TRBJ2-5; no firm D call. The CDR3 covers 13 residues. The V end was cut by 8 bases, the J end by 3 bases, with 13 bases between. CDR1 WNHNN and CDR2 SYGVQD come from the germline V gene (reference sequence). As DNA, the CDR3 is TGCGCCAGCCAACGCCATCCGAAAGAGACCCAGTACTTC. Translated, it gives CASQRHPKETQYF.

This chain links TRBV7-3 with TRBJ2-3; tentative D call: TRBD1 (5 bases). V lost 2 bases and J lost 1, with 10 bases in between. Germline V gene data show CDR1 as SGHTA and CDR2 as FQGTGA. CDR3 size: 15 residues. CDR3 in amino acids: CASSLGADGTDTQYF. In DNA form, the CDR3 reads TGTGCCAGCAGCTTAGGGGCAGATGGCACAGATACGCAGTATTTT. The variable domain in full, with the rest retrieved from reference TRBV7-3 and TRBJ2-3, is GAGVSQTPSNKVTEKGKYVELRCDPISGHTALYWYRQSLGQGPEFLIYFQGTGAADDSGLPNDRFFAVRPEGSVSTLKIQRTERGDSAVYLCASSLGADGTDTQYFGPGTRLTVL.

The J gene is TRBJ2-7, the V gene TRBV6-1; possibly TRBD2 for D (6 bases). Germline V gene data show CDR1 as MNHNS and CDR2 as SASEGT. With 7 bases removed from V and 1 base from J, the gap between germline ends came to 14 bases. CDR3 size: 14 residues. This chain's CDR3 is CASNSGGASYEQYF. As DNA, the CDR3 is TGTGCCAGCAATTCCGGCGGGGCATCCTACGAGCAGTACTTC.

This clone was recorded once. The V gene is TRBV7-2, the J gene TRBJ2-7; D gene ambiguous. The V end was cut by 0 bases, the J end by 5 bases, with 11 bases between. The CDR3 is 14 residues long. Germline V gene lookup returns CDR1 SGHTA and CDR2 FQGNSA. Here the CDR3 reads CASSLAGSADEQYF. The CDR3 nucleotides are TGTGCCAGCAGCTTAGCCGGGTCGGCCGACGAGCAGTACTTC.

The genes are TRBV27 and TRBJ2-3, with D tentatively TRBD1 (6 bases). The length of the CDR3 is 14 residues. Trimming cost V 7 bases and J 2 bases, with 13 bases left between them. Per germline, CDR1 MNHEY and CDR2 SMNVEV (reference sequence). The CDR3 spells CASTHQGHTDTQYF. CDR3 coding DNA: TGTGCCAGCACTCATCAGGGACACACAGATACGCAGTATTTT.